The next 25 T cell receptor beta chains were all read from a single sample in a study of blood T cell repertoires in COVID-19. Produced via immunoSEQ multiplex PCR; TCRdb's table is partial and in-frame only. In the table there are some 59,000 clones, 65% to 85% of which are singletons. Material for sequencing was peripheral blood. All receptors come from an elderly man with active or convalescent COVID-19.

The V gene is TRBV3-1 (or the pseudogene TRBV3-2), the J gene TRBJ2-7; TRBD2 is a possible D gene (7 bases). CDR1 is LGHDT, CDR2 YNNKEL, per germline (reference sequence). This CDR3 has 15 residues. Deletions cut 4 bases from V and 5 bases from J, with 18 bases between. CDR3 region: CASSLRGGVGNEQYF. The CDR3 DNA is TGTGCCAGCAGCCTTCGAGGGGGGGTTGGTAACGAGCAGTACTTC.

This chain joins TRBV6-6 and TRBJ1-2, with 8 bases fitting TRBD1. This CDR3 region has 14 residues. Germline V lookup: CDR1 MNHNY, CDR2 SVGAGI (reference sequence). V gave up 5 bases and J gave up 3 bases; unmatched junction bases: 5. CDR3 coding DNA: TGTGCCAGCAGTACTGGACAGGGCCACTATGGCTACACCTTC. The encoded protein is CASSTGQGHYGYTF.

This clone was recorded at least ten times. The V gene is TRBV6-1, the J gene TRBJ2-2, with 10 bases that match TRBD1. The CDR3 runs 16 residues. Germline-derived CDR1 and CDR2 are MNHNS and SASEGT. V lost 3 bases to trimming and J lost 4 bases; unmatched junction nucleotides: 5. The CDR3 is CASSDGQGVATGELFF. CDR3 nucleotides: TGTGCCAGCAGTGACGGACAGGGGGTGGCCACCGGGGAGCTGTTTTTT.

The V and J genes are TRBV6-5 and TRBJ1-2, with a weak D call TRBD1 (5 bases). The CDR3 is 13 amino acids. Trimming stripped 0 bases from V and 5 bases from J, with 7 bases between. CDR1 is MNHEY and CDR2 is SVGAGI in the germline V gene. In DNA, the CDR3 is TGTGCCAGCAGTTACTCTGCAGGGTATGGCTACACCTTC. Its protein product is CASSYSAGYGYTF.

V usage is TRBV7-9 and J usage is TRBJ1-5, with D uncertain. The germline V gene encodes CDR1 SEHNR and CDR2 FQNEAQ (reference sequence). The CDR3 covers 17 residues. V was trimmed by 8 bases and J by 2 bases, leaving 22 bases between them. CDR3 sequence: CASYPLAIHARNQPQHF. CDR3 bases: TGTGCCAGCTATCCCCTTGCAATACATGCTCGCAATCAGCCCCAGCATTTT.

The chain employs TRBV5-6 and TRBJ2-7, with TRBD2 as a possible D gene (5 bases). The length of the CDR3 is 15 residues. In germline, CDR1 is SGHDT, CDR2 YYEEEE. Trimming stripped 1 base from V and 7 bases from J, with 18 bases between. Written as DNA, the CDR3 is TGTGCCAGCAGCTTGAAGGTAGCGACCGGTATGGAGCAGTACTTC. Translated: CASSLKVATGMEQYF.

The genes are TRBV5-1 and TRBJ1-1; TRBD1 is a possible D gene (5 bases). CDR1 is SGHRS and CDR2 is YFSETQ in the germline V gene. Trimming removed 5 bases from V and 4 bases from J, with 18 bases in between. The CDR3 has 15 residues. This CDR3 reads CASRGALQEGTEAFF. DNA for the CDR3: TGCGCCAGCAGAGGGGCTTTACAGGAGGGCACTGAAGCTTTCTTT.

The table lists this clone with a count of one. The chain is built from TRBV28 and TRBJ1-2; 9 bases align to TRBD1. V lost 3 bases, J lost 7 bases, and 9 bases stayed unmatched. Looked up from germline, CDR1 is MDHEN and CDR2 is SYDVKM. CDR3 length: 15 residues. CDR3 residues: CASSLHTGGWVGYTF. DNA for the CDR3: TGTGCCAGCAGTTTGCATACAGGGGGCTGGGTTGGCTACACCTTC.

This clone came up a few times. This chain uses TRBV2 with TRBJ1-3, with no clear D. The V gene lost 2 bases and the J gene lost 4 bases, with 9 bases spanning the gap. This CDR3 is 14 amino acids long. Per germline, CDR1 SNHLY and CDR2 FYNNEI. Written as DNA, the CDR3 is TGTGCCAGCAGTGAAATCCGGGTGGGAAACACCATATATTTT. Its translation is CASSEIRVGNTIYF. The full variable domain, its missing parts supplied by reference TRBV2 and TRBJ1-3, is EPEVTQTPSHQVTQMGQEVILRCVPISNHLYFYWYRQILGQKVEFLVSFYNNEISEKSEIFDDQFSVERPDGSNFTLKIRSTKLEDSAMYFCASSEIRVGNTIYFGEGSWLTVV.

The chain combines TRBV10-3 with TRBJ2-1; D possibly corresponds to TRBD2 (6 bases). V dropped 7 bases and J dropped 10 bases, with 11 bases sitting between them. The CDR3 consists of 11 residues. In germline, CDR1 is ENHRY, CDR2 SYGVKD. The CDR3, as DNA: TGTGCCATCACAGGAGGGTACGAGCAGTTCTTC. Translated, it gives CAITGGYEQFF.

The chain joins TRBV10-3 to TRBJ1-4; TRBD1 might be the D (5 bases). Germline V CDR1 and CDR2: ENHRY, SYGVKD. The CDR3 is 16 amino acids. Trimming took 2 bases from V and 8 from J, leaving 18 bases between them. The CDR3 loop reads CAISEGEWRGVEKLFF. Here the CDR3 DNA reads TGTGCCATCAGTGAGGGCGAATGGAGGGGTGTCGAAAAACTGTTTTTT.

V usage is TRBV7-9 and J usage is TRBJ1-2, with 9 bases that match TRBD1. The CDR3 has 16 amino acids. The germline V gene has CDR1 SEHNR and CDR2 FQNEAQ (reference sequence). With V trimmed by 5 bases and J by 7 bases, 14 bases remained unmatched. This CDR3 is CASSRNTGGASGGYTF. Here the CDR3 DNA reads TGTGCCAGCAGCCGGAATACAGGGGGCGCGAGTGGTGGCTACACCTTC.

V and J are TRBV19 and TRBJ2-5; D is ambiguous. The CDR3 is 13 amino acids. CDR1 is LNHDA, CDR2 SQIVND, per germline (reference sequence). V was clipped by 2 bases and J by 1 base, with 5 bases between them. The CDR3 DNA sequence: TGTGCCAGTAGTATACAGGTCCAAGAGACCCAGTACTTC. As protein: CASSIQVQETQYF.

The CDR3 coding sequence is TGTGCCAGCAGCTTACAGGGCTTGAATTCACCCCTCCACTTT. Residues: CASSLQGLNSPLHF. The chain has TRBV7-2 and TRBJ1-6; maybe TRBD1 (5 bases). Trimming took 2 bases from V and 7 from J, leaving 9 bases between them. The CDR3 contains 14 residues. CDR1 SGHTA and CDR2 FQGNSA come from the germline V gene.

The rearrangement joins TRBV28 to TRBJ1-5; TRBD1 aligns across 9 bases. Trimming at V came to 3 bases and at J to 7 bases, leaving 4 bases not matched to a gene. This CDR3 has 14 amino acids. Germline loops: CDR1 MDHEN, CDR2 SYDVKM. This chain's CDR3 is CASSFGTGLQPQHF. CDR3 sequence (DNA): TGTGCCAGCAGTTTCGGGACAGGGTTACAGCCCCAGCATTTT.

This clone was counted a few times. This chain connects TRBV10-1 to TRBJ2-7; 7 bases align to TRBD1. Trimming took 4 bases from V and 6 from J; bases not matched to a gene: 3. CDR3 size: 12 residues. Germline V CDR1 and CDR2: WNHNN, SYGVQD (reference sequence). CDR3: CASSGPGGEQYF. In nucleotides, the CDR3 is TGCGCCAGCAGTGGCCCAGGGGGCGAGCAGTACTTC.

The rearrangement uses TRBV5-4 and TRBJ2-2, with a weak D call TRBD2 (5 bases). The V end was cut by 2 bases, the J end by 5 bases, with 10 bases between. Germline V gene lookup returns CDR1 SGHNT and CDR2 YYREEE (reference sequence). This CDR3 is built from 14 residues. The CDR3 nucleotides read TGTGCCAGCAGCTTCGCTAGCTTAACCGGGGAGCTGTTTTTT. Translated: CASSFASLTGELFF.

This chain uses TRBV1 with TRBJ2-2; TRBD2, as called in the table, went unchecked against the DNA. TRBV1 is designated a pseudogene. This CDR3 has 18 residues. The CDR3 reads CTSSQDRASGSYTGELFF. Written as DNA, the CDR3 is TGCACCAGCAGCCAAGATCGAGCTAGCGGGAGTTACACCGGGGAGCTGTTTTTT.

This clone was seen a single time. The J gene is TRBJ1-1, the V gene TRBV29-1; D not resolved. V lost 3 bases and J lost 11, with 16 bases in between. Germline V gives CDR1 SQVTM, CDR2 ANQGSEA. CDR3 length equals 12 residues. Here the CDR3 reads CSVDSGYRGAFF. DNA of the CDR3: TGCAGCGTTGATAGCGGGTATCGTGGGGCTTTCTTT.

The sample holds one count of this clone. The rearrangement uses TRBV27 and TRBJ2-6; TRBD1 might be the D (6 bases). The germline V gene has CDR1 MNHEY and CDR2 SMNVEV (reference sequence). V was clipped by 6 bases and J by 0 bases, with 21 bases between them. This CDR3 has 19 residues. This chain's CDR3 is CASSTSLDRLGSGANVLTF. In nucleotides, the CDR3 is TGTGCCAGCAGCACATCCTTAGACAGGCTGGGCTCTGGGGCCAACGTCCTGACTTTC.

This clone came up a few times. V usage is TRBV10-3 and J usage is TRBJ2-3, with 9 positions matching TRBD1. V lost 11 bases, J lost 2 bases, and 17 bases stayed unmatched. CDR1 is ENHRY, CDR2 SYGVKD, per germline. The CDR3 consists of 17 residues. Here the CDR3 reads CAAGSPGQGALTDTQYF. Here the CDR3 DNA reads TGTGCCGCCGGGTCGCCGGGACAGGGAGCTCTCACAGATACGCAGTATTTT.

The chain joins TRBV4-1 to TRBJ1-2; the D is unclear. V was shortened by 3 bases and J by 0 bases, with 8 bases between the two germline ends. This CDR3 comprises 14 residues. Per the germline V gene, CDR1 is MGHRA and CDR2 is YSYEKL. CDR3 protein: CASSHLPSNYGYTF. The CDR3 bases are TGCGCCAGCAGCCACCTCCCCTCTAACTATGGCTACACCTTC.

The chain is built from TRBV5-1 and TRBJ2-5; TRBD1 is a possible D gene (6 bases). Trimming removed 4 bases at V and 3 bases at J, with 10 bases between. The CDR3 covers 13 residues. Germline CDR1 is SGHRS and CDR2 is YFSETQ. CDR3 in amino acids: CASSLQGKETQYF. DNA for the CDR3: TGCGCCAGCAGCCTACAGGGAAAAGAGACCCAGTACTTC.

The chain links TRBV2 to TRBJ2-7; D possibly corresponds to TRBD2 (5 bases). The CDR3 contains 11 residues. V was shortened by 8 bases and J by 6 bases, with 11 bases between the two germline ends. Germline CDR1 SNHLY, CDR2 FYNNEI. The CDR3 region is CASVGMSEQYF. The CDR3 DNA is TGTGCCAGCGTCGGGATGAGCGAGCAGTACTTC. Based on the CDR3 plus reference TRBV2 and TRBJ2-7, the full variable domain is EPEVTQTPSHQVTQMGQEVILRCVPISNHLYFYWYRQILGQKVEFLVSFYNNEISEKSEIFDDQFSVERPDGSNFTLKIRSTKLEDSAMYFCASVGMSEQYFGPGTRLTVT.

The chain couples TRBV10-3 to TRBJ2-3; TRBD1 agrees at 9 bases. The CDR3 sequence is 14 residues long. V lost 9 bases and J lost 2; bases outside the gene matches: 6. Germline V gene data show CDR1 as ENHRY and CDR2 as SYGVKD. The CDR3 DNA reads TGTGCCATTGCGGGACAGGGTAACACAGATACGCAGTATTTT. Amino acid sequence: CAIAGQGNTDTQYF.